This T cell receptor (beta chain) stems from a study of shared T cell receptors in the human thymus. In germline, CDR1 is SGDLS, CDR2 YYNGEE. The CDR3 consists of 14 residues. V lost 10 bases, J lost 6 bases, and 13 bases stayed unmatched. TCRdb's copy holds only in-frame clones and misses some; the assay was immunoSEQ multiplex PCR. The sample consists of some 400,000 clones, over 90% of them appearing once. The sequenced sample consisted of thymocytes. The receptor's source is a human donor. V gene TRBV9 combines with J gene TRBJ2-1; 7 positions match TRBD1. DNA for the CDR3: TGTGCCGCAGACAGGGACGGAACGAGCAATGAGCAGTTCTTC. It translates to CAADRDGTSNEQFF.